This TCR beta chain appears in the sequencing data of a study of Graves' ophthalmopathy and Graves' hyperthyroidism (dated by TCRdb to 2016 to 2019). General notes on the study: Hyperthyroidism was considered stable if no progression to ophthalmopathy occurred within 18 months of follow-up. The independent validation cohort included approximately 19 hyperthyroidism patients plus 17 patients who later progressed from hyperthyroidism to ophthalmopathy. In total, around 130 blood samples were TCR-sequenced: around 42 ophthalmopathy, approximately 80 hyperthyroidism and approximately 17 hyperthyroidism-to-ophthalmopathy patients. Following sample collection, hyperthyroidism patients were given methimazole at a starting dose of 30 mg daily, and ophthalmopathy patients were given high-dose intravenous methylprednisolone. To explore V-J signatures that separate ophthalmopathy from hyperthyroidism, a discovery set of about a hundred patients was enrolled, consisting of about 45 with ophthalmopathy and fewer than 60 with stable hyperthyroidism. To tell Graves' ophthalmopathy apart from Graves' hyperthyroidism, and to predict which patients would progress to ophthalmopathy, the study relied on TCR beta repertoire signatures. In five to seven hyperthyroidism patients, the T-cell repertoire of thyroid tissue was compared with the T-cell repertoire of blood. The paper as a whole reports these results and caveats: In validation, the model predicted ophthalmopathy progression with about 71% sensitivity and approximately 72% specificity; 12 predicted patients were CT-confirmed with GO in a median of about 6.1 months. In cross-validation, the 13-signature model distinguished ophthalmopathy from stable hyperthyroidism with about 87% sensitivity and nearly 82% specificity, and in the test set the corresponding values were approximately 80% and 75%. Most expanded thyroid clonotypes with a frequency above 0.001 also appeared in blood, which suggests that blood repertoires may reflect the immune response in the thyroid. No statistical method was used to set the sample size in advance, and the investigators knew which group each participant was assigned to.

Hyperthyroidism patients were newly diagnosed, were aged 18 to 65 years, and had a disease duration under 2 months. Patients with other autoimmune diseases, uncontrolled infections, pregnancy or lactation were excluded. Diagnosis relied on clinical symptoms, serum thyroxine, TRAb, thyroid ultrasound and orbital computed tomography. Trizol reagent was used to extract the total RNA, and its quality was then checked on an Agilent 2100 Bioanalyzer. Trimming removed 7 bases from V and 3 bases from J, leaving 9 bases between the germline ends. CDR3 length: 13 amino acids, cysteine to phenylalanine. Just CDR3 DNA is preserved here, 39 bases in frame from base 1. CDR1 MNHNS and CDR2 SASEGT are derived from the germline V gene. This clonotype was picked up a small number of times. The clone's antigen remains unknown. No base qualities exist here, and no much larger clone lies one base off it. For repertoire sequencing, TCR beta CDR3 regions were amplified from RNA transcripts. HTBI primers and the Qiagen OneStep RT-PCR kit were used in a first-round RT-PCR, which was followed by a second-round multiplex PCR, size selection and purification. Libraries were sequenced on an Illumina HiSeq2000 using paired-end 100 bp reads. As for the authors' bioinformatics: SOAPnuke was used to process the reads, removing any read that contained adapters or uncalled bases, had a mean Phred below 15, or lacked an exact match to the constant primer or identifier. High-quality paired reads were merged with COPE v1.2.5. Clonotypes were defined as unique nucleotide sequences and were aligned to IMGT TRB V, D and J references using MiTCR v1.1. Analysis was restricted to V-J combinations with a frequency above 0.0001, which covered about 99% of repertoires. A TCR clonal expansion and chaos score per V-J combination was defined as the ratio of F50 clonal expansion to chaos observed in the TCRdist matrix. Welch's t-statistics and random forest were used to reduce the features to about 14 V-J combinations, which were then used as input to a naive Bayes classifier. The Morisita-Horn index was used to measure how similar the thyroid and blood repertoires were. TCRdb's own reprocessing of the public reads used fastp at Q25 and MiXCR and kept productive beta chains. Each record represents a unique CDR3 protein, reported with the most common genes and DNA among its rows. V and J calls and clone size were set by TCRdb, not the authors. Counted in this sample were about 550,000 distinct CDR3 sequences; just under 40% of them appeared once. The ten largest clonotypes hold about 4.2% of the sample.

This receptor was taken from an adult man with Graves' hyperthyroidism. The specimen sequenced was peripheral blood or thyroid tissue (not recorded which). Recombination joined TRBV6-1 with TRBJ2-2; the D gene cannot be named for sure. The encoded CDR3 is CASTRLDTGELFF. The base sequence is TGTGCCAGCACCCGACTGGACACCGGGGAGCTGTTTTTT.